The 13 T cell receptor beta chains in this list originate from one sample, sequenced in a study of response to subunit inactivated influenza vaccine. TCRdb called the RT-PCR reads again in MiXCR, with one record for every CDR3 protein. The sample has more than 700,000 distinct CDR3 sequences; around 20% are singletons. This material consisted of PBMCs from blood, taken roughly 5 days after vaccination. These receptors originate from a man over 45 who received an inactivated influenza vaccine.

This clonotype was observed a handful of times. The V call is TRBV20-1, the J call TRBJ2-2, with D possibly TRBD2 on 6 matching bases. Germline CDR1 is DFQATT and CDR2 is SNEGSKA (reference sequence). CDR3 length: 13 amino acids. The V gene lost 3 bases and the J gene lost 5 bases, with 10 bases spanning the gap. CDR3 in DNA: TGCAGTGCTAGCGGGAGTCGAACCGGGGAGCTGTTTTTT. It codes for CSASGSRTGELFF.

There are a few counts of this clonotype. The rearrangement joins TRBV7-2 to TRBJ2-3; D gene ambiguous. The CDR3 runs to 15 residues. Trimming shortened V by 0 bases and J by 5 bases, and 12 bases separated the two germline ends. CDR1 SGHTA and CDR2 FQGNSA come from the germline V gene. This CDR3 reads CASSLAKAPQDTQYF. The CDR3 nucleotides are TGTGCCAGCAGCTTAGCGAAAGCGCCGCAAGATACGCAGTATTTT.

This clonotype was observed a few times. The rearrangement joins TRBV25-1 to TRBJ2-5; 7 nucleotides agree with TRBD2. Per the germline V gene, CDR1 is MGHDK and CDR2 is SYGVNS. The ends lost 3 bases at V and 5 bases at J; junction bases unmatched: 18. The CDR3 is 18 amino acids. The CDR3 reads CASSDPGFTPGGGETQYF. As DNA, the CDR3 is TGTGCCAGCAGTGATCCAGGATTTACTCCGGGAGGCGGGGAGACCCAGTACTTC.

This sequence joins TRBV12-3 or TRBV12-4 and TRBJ2-2; D is uncertain. The CDR3 length is 15 residues. V gave up 2 bases and J gave up 5 bases, with 12 bases separating them. CDR3 sequence reads: CASSLYNLRTGELFF. As DNA, the CDR3 is TGTGCCAGCAGTTTATACAATCTCAGGACCGGGGAGCTGTTTTTT.

Many counts were recorded for this clonotype. V and J are TRBV24-1 and TRBJ2-1; TRBD1 is a possible D gene (6 bases). Germline V gene data show CDR1 as KGHDR and CDR2 as SFDVKD. The V end was cut by 4 bases, the J end by 10 bases, with 10 bases between. This CDR3 region has 12 residues. Written as DNA, the CDR3 is TGTGCCACCAGTGACATGACAGGAGAGCAGTTCTTC. Its protein is CATSDMTGEQFF.

This clonotype occurred once. The V and J genes are TRBV7-2 and TRBJ2-1, with 11 bases matching TRBD2. Germline assignment: CDR1 SGHTA and CDR2 FQGNSA. CDR3 length: 14 residues. J was trimmed by 12 bases and V by 3 bases; bases with no gene match: 7. In DNA form, the CDR3 reads TGTGCCAGCAGCTTCTCCGGGACTAGCGGACTGCAGTTCTTC. This gives the protein CASSFSGTSGLQFF.

This clonotype has only a few counts. The chain recombines TRBV5-1 with TRBJ1-2; weak D call: TRBD1 (6 bases). Deletions cut 7 bases from V and 2 bases from J, with 21 bases between. The CDR3 is made up of 16 amino acids. Germline CDR1 reads SGHRS; CDR2 reads YFSETQ. The CDR3: CASSPAMRGFNYGYTF. CDR3 in DNA: TGCGCCAGCTCCCCCGCTATGAGGGGGTTCAACTATGGCTACACCTTC.

V and J are TRBV3-1 and TRBJ2-3; D is undetermined. The V gene's germline CDR1 is LGHDT and CDR2 YNNKEL (reference sequence). V was shortened by 3 bases and J by 6 bases, with 7 bases between the two germline ends. The length of the CDR3 is 12 residues. The CDR3 nucleotides read TGTGCCAGCAGCCACTTAGGTGATACGCAGTATTTT. Translated: CASSHLGDTQYF.

The gene calls are TRBV6-2 or TRBV6-3 and TRBJ2-1; 10 positions match TRBD2. CDR1 is MNHEY, CDR2 SVGEGT, per germline. The V gene end was trimmed by 6 bases and the J gene end by 3 bases; junction bases not matched to a gene: 14. CDR3 size: 18 residues. The CDR3 spells CASSPRPIAGGRYNEQFF. CDR3 in DNA: TGTGCCAGCAGCCCGAGACCCATAGCGGGAGGACGCTACAATGAGCAGTTCTTC.

This clonotype has more than one count but fewer than ten. The chain employs TRBV28 and TRBJ1-5; 8 nucleotides match TRBD1. Germline V CDR1 and CDR2: MDHEN, SYDVKM. CDR3 length equals 15 residues. The J segment lost 7 bases and the V segment lost 1 base, leaving 6 bases of the junction unmatched. CDR3 nucleotide sequence: TGTGCCAGCAGTTTATTGGGACAGGTGGGGCAGCCCCAGCATTTT. This encodes CASSLLGQVGQPQHF.

This clonotype came up a few times. The chain carries TRBV15 and TRBJ2-1; 10 bases agree with TRBD2. Losses at the gene ends were 1 base for V and 0 bases for J; bases not matched to a gene: 0. This CDR3 spans 16 amino acids. Germline V gene sequence: CDR1 LNHNV, CDR2 YYDKDF (reference sequence). CDR3: CATSRASGSSYNEQFF. In DNA form, the CDR3 reads TGTGCCACCAGCAGAGCTAGCGGGAGCTCCTACAATGAGCAGTTCTTC.

The rearrangement joins TRBV12-3 or TRBV12-4 to TRBJ2-5, with D possibly being TRBD1 or TRBD2 (5 bases each). This CDR3 has 13 amino acids. V was pared by 5 bases and J by 7 bases, with 14 bases between. This chain's CDR3 is CASSLDQGPTQYF. The CDR3 DNA reads as TGTGCCAGCAGTCTAGACCAGGGACCGACCCAGTACTTC.

The chain employs TRBV12-3 or TRBV12-4 and TRBJ1-1; 8 bases are a match to TRBD1. This CDR3 region has 14 residues. The V gene end was trimmed by 3 bases and the J gene end by 7 bases; junction bases not matched to a gene: 7. In nucleotides, the CDR3 is TGTGCCAGCAGTTTCTTACAGGGGGGCCATGAAGCTTTCTTT. It yields the protein CASSFLQGGHEAFF.